What follows are 10 T cell receptor beta chains derived from one specimen sequenced in a study of cytomegalovirus exposure and HLA in healthy donors. This table comes from immunoSEQ multiplex PCR, and its TCRdb copy is limited to in-frame clones, with some not included. The table has about 78,000 clones, about 96% seen once. Sequences were obtained from PBMCs. The receptors here all came from a man between 18 and 35 years old in good health and CMV-seropositive.

About this clone: Germline and junction disagree at one end, which may indicate a read error. V gene TRBV7-7 combines with J gene TRBJ1-3; no firm D call. Germline-derived CDR1 and CDR2 are SSHAT and FNYEAQ (reference sequence). The CDR3 runs 15 residues. The CDR3 loop is CASSPNVNRGNTIYF. CDR3 DNA sequence: TGTGCTAGCAGTCCTAACGTAAATCGTGGAAACACCATATATTTT. Complete variable domain (other parts from reference TRBV7-7 and TRBJ1-3): GAGVSQSPRYKVTKRGQDVTLRCDPISSHATLYWYQQALGQGPEFLTYFNYEAQPDKSGLPSDRFSAERPEGSISTLTIQRTEQRDSAMYRCASSPNVNRGNTIYFGEGSWLTVV.

The chain couples TRBV15 to TRBJ2-3, with D perhaps matching TRBD1 (6 bases). Germline V gene data show CDR1 as LNHNV and CDR2 as YYDKDF (reference sequence). The V end lost 3 bases, the J end lost 0 bases, and 16 bases lay between the germline ends. CDR3 length: 17 residues. This CDR3 reads CATSSKTGSDSTDTQYF. The CDR3 nucleotides read TGTGCCACCAGCAGTAAAACAGGGTCAGACAGCACAGATACGCAGTATTTT.

The V call is TRBV19, the J call TRBJ1-2, with TRBD1 identical over 7 bases. Germline V gene sequence: CDR1 LNHDA, CDR2 SQIVND (reference sequence). The CDR3 covers 14 residues. Unmatched junction bases numbered 10, after V lost 5 bases and J lost 7 bases. The CDR3 bases are TGTGCCAGTAGTCCCACAGGGGAGTTGGGTGGCTACACCTTC. Residues: CASSPTGELGGYTF.

The CDR3, as DNA: TGTGCCAGCAGAAGGACAGCCTTAGGTGGCTACACCTTC. Translating gives CASRRTALGGYTF. The genes are TRBV6-5 and TRBJ1-2, with D tentatively TRBD1 (6 bases). V lost 6 bases and J 7 bases, leaving 15 bases between the germline ends. CDR1 MNHEY and CDR2 SVGAGI come from the germline V gene. CDR3 size: 13 residues.

This chain uses TRBV7-9 with TRBJ2-3; 12 bases agree with TRBD2. With 5 bases clipped from V and 6 bases from J, the junction kept 6 bases outside the gene matches. The CDR3 length is 15 residues. From germline, CDR1 is SEHNR and CDR2 FQNEAQ (reference sequence). This CDR3 is CASSPWTSGTDTQYF. In nucleotides, the CDR3 is TGTGCCAGCAGCCCTTGGACTAGCGGGACTGATACGCAGTATTTT. The full variable domain, with the rest looked up from reference TRBV7-9 and TRBJ2-3, is DTGVSQNPRHKITKRGQNVTFRCDPISEHNRLYWYRQTLGQGPEFLTYFQNEAQLEKSRLLSDRFSAERPKGSFSTLEIQRTEQGDSAMYLCASSPWTSGTDTQYFGPGTRLTVL.

This rearrangement joins TRBV30 to TRBJ1-2; weak D call: TRBD1 (6 bases). CDR1 is GTSNPN, CDR2 SVGIG, per germline (reference sequence). V lost 1 base and J lost 6, with 18 bases in between. CDR3 length equals 15 residues. The CDR3 here is CAWSDHPTGSDGYTF. CDR3 DNA: TGTGCCTGGAGTGACCACCCCACAGGGTCGGATGGCTACACCTTC.

The chain carries TRBV5-4 and TRBJ2-1, with 13 nucleotides matching TRBD2. J lost 9 bases, V lost 4 bases, and 13 bases had no gene match. This CDR3 spans 17 amino acids. CDR1 is SGHNT and CDR2 is YYREEE in the germline V gene (reference sequence). This CDR3 reads CASSPRPGTSGDGEQFF. The CDR3 nucleotides read TGTGCCAGCAGCCCTAGGCCAGGGACTAGCGGGGACGGTGAGCAGTTCTTC.

The chain joins TRBV6-6 to TRBJ1-2, with a possible D match to TRBD1 (6 bases). The CDR3 totals 14 residues. Trimming removed 2 bases from V and 4 bases from J, with 11 bases in between. CDR1 and CDR2 (germline): MNHNY, SVGAGI (reference sequence). CDR3: CASSYRTASYGYTF. The DNA of the CDR3 is TGTGCCAGCAGTTACAGGACAGCTTCCTATGGCTACACCTTC.

The chain uses TRBV10-3 and TRBJ1-1; 8 bases align to TRBD1. The germline gives CDR1 ENHRY, CDR2 SYGVKD. This CDR3 spans 16 amino acids. V dropped 10 bases and J dropped 5; count of bases not matched to a gene: 18. CDR3: CATSVAQGQGKTEAFF. The CDR3 coding sequence is TGTGCCACCTCCGTGGCCCAAGGACAGGGTAAGACTGAAGCTTTCTTT.

The rearrangement uses TRBV7-2 and TRBJ2-1; 14 bases fit TRBD2. Germline loops: CDR1 SGHTA, CDR2 FQGNSA. Trimming cost V 5 bases and J 6 bases; bases outside gene matches: 6. The CDR3 spans 16 residues. The CDR3 here is CASSIRTSGRSNEQFF. For the CDR3, the DNA is TGTGCCAGCAGCATCCGGACTAGCGGGAGGAGCAATGAGCAGTTCTTC.